Listed here are 3 T cell receptor beta chains from one sample, sequenced in a study of cytomegalovirus exposure and HLA in healthy donors. PCR employed 60 Vbeta and 13 Jbeta primers. Only in-frame clones appear in the TCRdb table, and some are missing; sequencing was by immunoSEQ multiplex PCR. The table includes around 190,000 clones, around 80% detected once. The sequenced material came from PBMCs. Receptor source: a man between 18 and 29 years old in good health and CMV-seronegative.

The chain uses TRBV29-1 and TRBJ2-3; 9 bases map to TRBD1. Trimming at V came to 8 bases and at J to 1 base, leaving 4 bases not matched to a gene. This CDR3 is built from 13 residues. The germline V gene encodes CDR1 SQVTM and CDR2 ANQGSEA. For the CDR3, the DNA is TGCAGCATAAGACAGGGGGGCACAGATACGCAGTATTTT. It specifies CSIRQGGTDTQYF.

As to this clone: A junction end diverges from the germline sequence, so it may reflect a read error. The rearrangement uses TRBV7-7 and TRBJ2-5; 10 bases are shared with TRBD2. The germline V gene encodes CDR1 SSHAT and CDR2 FNYEAQ (reference sequence). CDR3 size: 13 residues. CDR3 sequence (DNA): TGTGCTAGCAGCCGGACTAGCGGCGAGACCCAGTACTTC. This codes for CASSRTSGETQYF.

This chain links TRBV9 with TRBJ2-2; 11 bases are a match to TRBD2. Trimming took 4 bases from V and 4 from J; bases not matched to a gene: 12. CDR3 length: 18 amino acids. Germline CDR1 SGDLS, CDR2 YYNGEE. The CDR3 coding sequence is TGTGCCAGCAGCATCCCATCCGGGACTAGCGGTCGCACCGGGGAGCTGTTTTTT. Amino acids: CASSIPSGTSGRTGELFF.